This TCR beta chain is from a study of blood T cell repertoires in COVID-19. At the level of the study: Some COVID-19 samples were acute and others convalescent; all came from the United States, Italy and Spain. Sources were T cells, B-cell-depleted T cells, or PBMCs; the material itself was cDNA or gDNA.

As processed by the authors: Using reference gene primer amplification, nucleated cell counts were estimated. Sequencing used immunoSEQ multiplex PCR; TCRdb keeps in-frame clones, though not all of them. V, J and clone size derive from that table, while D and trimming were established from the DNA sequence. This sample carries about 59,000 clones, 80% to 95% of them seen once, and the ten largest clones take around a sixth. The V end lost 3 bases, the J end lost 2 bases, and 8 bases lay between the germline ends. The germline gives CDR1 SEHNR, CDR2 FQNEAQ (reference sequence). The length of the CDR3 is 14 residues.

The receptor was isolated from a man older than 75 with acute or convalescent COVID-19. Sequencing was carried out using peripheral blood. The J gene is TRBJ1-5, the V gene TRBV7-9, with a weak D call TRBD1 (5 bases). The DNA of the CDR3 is TGTGCCAGCAGCTTCCAGGGCGGCAATCAGCCCCAGCATTTT. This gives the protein CASSFQGGNQPQHF.